The subject of this entry is one T cell receptor (beta chain). Its cognate antigen is unknown. TCRdb's table, derived via immunoSEQ multiplex PCR, lists solely in-frame clones and lacks some. The sample has about 75,000 clones; under 90% are singletons. This sample is drawn from a study of T cell clones after liver transplantation. Study-wide points: In 5 of 8 subjects, circulating graft-donor-reactive CD4 TCRbeta sequences fell significantly after transplant.

Sample: CD4+ T cells from blood, taken less than 50 months after liver transplant. This sequence originates from a human patient who received a liver transplant. Certain T cells may be donor cells from the graft.

Written as DNA, the CDR3 is TGTGCCAGCTCACCACTGGCAGGGGGGGCCTCTGGGGCCAACGTCCTGACTTTC. This codes for CASSPLAGGASGANVLTF. The genes are TRBV18 and TRBJ2-6, with D possibly being TRBD1 or TRBD2 (7 bases each). V lost 1 base, J lost 0 bases, and 13 bases lay in between. The CDR3 covers 18 residues. The germline V gene encodes CDR1 KGHSH and CDR2 LQKENI.